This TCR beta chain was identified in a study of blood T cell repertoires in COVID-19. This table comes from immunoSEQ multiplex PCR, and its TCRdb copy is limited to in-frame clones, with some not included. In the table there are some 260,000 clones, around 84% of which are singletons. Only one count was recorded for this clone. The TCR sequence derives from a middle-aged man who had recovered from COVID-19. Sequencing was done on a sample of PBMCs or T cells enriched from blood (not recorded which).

The CDR3 nucleotides are TGTGCCAGTAGTCATGGACAGGTCGGGTACTACACCTTC. Its translation: CASSHGQVGYYTF. This chain joins TRBV19 and TRBJ1-2; 7 nucleotides match TRBD1. The germline V gene has CDR1 LNHDA and CDR2 SQIVND (reference sequence). With V trimmed by 5 bases and J by 10 bases, 10 bases remained unmatched. The CDR3 is made up of 13 amino acids. The whole variable domain, remainder taken from reference TRBV19 and TRBJ1-2, is DGGITQSPKYLFRKEGQNVTLSCEQNLNHDAMYWYRQDPGQGLRLIYYSQIVNDFQKGDIAEGYSVSREKKESFPLTVTSAQKNPTAFYLCASSHGQVGYYTFGSGTRLTVV.